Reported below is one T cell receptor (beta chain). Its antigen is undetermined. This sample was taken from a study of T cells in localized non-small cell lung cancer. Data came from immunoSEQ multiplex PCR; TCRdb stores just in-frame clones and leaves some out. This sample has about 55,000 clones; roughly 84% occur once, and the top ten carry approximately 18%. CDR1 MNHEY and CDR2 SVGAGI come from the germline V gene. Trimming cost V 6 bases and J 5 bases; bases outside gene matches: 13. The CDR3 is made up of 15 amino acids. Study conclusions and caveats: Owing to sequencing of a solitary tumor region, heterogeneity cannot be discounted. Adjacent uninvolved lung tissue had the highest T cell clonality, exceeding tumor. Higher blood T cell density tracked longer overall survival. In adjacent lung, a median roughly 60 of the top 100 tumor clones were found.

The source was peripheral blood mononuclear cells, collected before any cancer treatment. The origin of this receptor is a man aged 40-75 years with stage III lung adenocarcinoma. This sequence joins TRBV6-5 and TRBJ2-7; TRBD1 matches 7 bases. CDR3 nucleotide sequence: TGTGCCAGCAGAAACACCGGGACAGTGGTCGACGAGCAGTACTTC. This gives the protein CASRNTGTVVDEQYF.